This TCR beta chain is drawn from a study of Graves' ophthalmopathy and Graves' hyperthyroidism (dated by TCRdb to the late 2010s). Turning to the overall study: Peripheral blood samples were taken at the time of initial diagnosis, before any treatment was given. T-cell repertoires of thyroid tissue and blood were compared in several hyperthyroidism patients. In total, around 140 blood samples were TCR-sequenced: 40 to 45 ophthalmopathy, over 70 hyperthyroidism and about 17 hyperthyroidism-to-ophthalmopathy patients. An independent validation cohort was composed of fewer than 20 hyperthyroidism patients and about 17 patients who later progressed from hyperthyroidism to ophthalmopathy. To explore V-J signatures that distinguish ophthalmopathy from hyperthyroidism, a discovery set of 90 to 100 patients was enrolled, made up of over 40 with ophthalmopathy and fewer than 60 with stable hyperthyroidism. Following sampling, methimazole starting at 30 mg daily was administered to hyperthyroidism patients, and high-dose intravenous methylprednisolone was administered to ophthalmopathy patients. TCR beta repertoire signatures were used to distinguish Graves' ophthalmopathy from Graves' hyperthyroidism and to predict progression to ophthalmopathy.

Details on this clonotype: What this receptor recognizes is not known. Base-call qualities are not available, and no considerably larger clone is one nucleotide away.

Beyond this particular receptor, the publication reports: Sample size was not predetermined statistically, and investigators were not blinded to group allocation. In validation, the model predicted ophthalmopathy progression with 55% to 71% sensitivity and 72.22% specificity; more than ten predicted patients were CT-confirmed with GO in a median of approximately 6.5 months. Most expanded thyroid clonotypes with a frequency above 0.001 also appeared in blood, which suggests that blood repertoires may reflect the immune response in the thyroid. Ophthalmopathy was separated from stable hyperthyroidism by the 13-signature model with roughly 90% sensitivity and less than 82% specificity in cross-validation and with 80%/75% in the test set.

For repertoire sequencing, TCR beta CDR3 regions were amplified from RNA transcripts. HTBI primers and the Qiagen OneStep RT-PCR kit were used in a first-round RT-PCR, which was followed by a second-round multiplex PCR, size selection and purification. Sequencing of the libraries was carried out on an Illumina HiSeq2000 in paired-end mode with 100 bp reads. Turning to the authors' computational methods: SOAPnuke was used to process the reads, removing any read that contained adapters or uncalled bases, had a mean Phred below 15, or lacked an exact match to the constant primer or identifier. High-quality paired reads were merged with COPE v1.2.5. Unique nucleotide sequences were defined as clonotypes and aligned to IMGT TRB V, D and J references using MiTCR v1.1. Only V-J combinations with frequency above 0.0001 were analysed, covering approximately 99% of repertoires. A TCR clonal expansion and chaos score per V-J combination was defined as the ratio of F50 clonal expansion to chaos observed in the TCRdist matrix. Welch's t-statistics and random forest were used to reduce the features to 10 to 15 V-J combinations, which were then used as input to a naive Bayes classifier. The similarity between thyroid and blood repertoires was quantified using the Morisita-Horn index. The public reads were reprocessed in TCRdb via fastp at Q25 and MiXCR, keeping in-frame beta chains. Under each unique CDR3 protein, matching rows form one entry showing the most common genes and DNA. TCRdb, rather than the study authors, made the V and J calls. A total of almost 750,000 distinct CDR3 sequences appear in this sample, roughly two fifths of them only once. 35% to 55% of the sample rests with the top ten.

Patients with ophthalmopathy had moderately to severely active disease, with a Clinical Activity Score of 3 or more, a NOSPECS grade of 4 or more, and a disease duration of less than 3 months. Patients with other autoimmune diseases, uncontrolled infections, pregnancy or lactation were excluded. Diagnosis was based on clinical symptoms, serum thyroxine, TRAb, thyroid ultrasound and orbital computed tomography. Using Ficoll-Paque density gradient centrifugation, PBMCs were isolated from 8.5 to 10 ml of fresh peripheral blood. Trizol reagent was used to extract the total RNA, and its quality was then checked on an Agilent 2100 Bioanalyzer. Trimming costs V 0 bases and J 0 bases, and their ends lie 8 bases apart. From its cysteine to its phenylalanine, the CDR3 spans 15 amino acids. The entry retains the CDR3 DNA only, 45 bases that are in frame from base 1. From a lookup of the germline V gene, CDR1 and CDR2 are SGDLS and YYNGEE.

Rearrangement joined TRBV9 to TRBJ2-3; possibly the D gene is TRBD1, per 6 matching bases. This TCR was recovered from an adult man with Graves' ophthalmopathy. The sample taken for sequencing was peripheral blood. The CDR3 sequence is CASSVVGTSTDTQYF. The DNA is TGTGCCAGCAGCGTAGTCGGGACAAGCACAGATACGCAGTATTTT.